This TCR beta chain was recorded in a study of CD8 T cells in Susac syndrome. Deletions cut 4 bases from V and 0 bases from J, with 15 bases between. Germline V gives CDR1 SGHNT, CDR2 YYREEE (reference sequence). The CDR3 has 16 residues. Random hexamers were used to reverse transcribe the RNA input (roughly 0.5 to 1 ug). TCRdb processed the immunoSEQ multiplex PCR reads anew with MiXCR; each CDR3 protein has one entry. The sample gives about 150,000 distinct CDR3 sequences, 85% to 95% of which show up once; about 0.11% is in the top ten. Sequenced material: CD4+ T cells from PBMCs. The rearrangement links TRBV5-4 to TRBJ2-3, with D hard to call. The sequence came from a human donor with multiple sclerosis. The CDR3 coding sequence is TGTGCCAGCAGCCCGTCGGGCTACCCGAGCACAGATACGCAGTATTTT. Its translation is CASSPSGYPSTDTQYF.